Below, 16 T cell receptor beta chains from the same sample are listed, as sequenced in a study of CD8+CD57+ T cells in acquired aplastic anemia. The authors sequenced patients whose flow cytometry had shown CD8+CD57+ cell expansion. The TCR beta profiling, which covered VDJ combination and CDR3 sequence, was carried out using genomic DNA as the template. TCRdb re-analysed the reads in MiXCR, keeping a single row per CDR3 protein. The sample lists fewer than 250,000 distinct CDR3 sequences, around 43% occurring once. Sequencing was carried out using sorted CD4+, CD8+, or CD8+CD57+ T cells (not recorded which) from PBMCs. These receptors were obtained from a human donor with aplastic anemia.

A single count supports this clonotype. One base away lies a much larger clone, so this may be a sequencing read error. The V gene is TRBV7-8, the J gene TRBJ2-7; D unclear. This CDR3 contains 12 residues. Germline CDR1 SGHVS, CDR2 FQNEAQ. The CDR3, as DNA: TGTGCCTGGAGTATCTACAGCTACGAGCCGTACTTC. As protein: CAWSIYSYEPYF.

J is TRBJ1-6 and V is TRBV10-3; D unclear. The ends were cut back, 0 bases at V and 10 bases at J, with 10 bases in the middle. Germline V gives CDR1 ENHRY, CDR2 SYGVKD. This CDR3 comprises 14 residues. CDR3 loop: CAISESRTDSPLHF. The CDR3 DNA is TGTGCCATCAGTGAGTCAAGGACGGACTCACCCCTCCACTTT.

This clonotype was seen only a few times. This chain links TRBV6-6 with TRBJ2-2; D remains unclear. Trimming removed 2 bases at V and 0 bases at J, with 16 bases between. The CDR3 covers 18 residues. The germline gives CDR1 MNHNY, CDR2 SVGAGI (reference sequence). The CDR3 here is CASSYTKRGTPNTGELFF. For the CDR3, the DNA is TGTGCCAGCAGTTACACCAAACGCGGAACACCGAACACCGGGGAGCTGTTTTTT.

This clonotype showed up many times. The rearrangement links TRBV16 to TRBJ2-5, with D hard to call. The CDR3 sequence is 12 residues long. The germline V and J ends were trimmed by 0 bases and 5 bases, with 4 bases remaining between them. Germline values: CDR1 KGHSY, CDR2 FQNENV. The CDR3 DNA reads TGTGCCAGCAGCCAATCGGCCGAGACCCAGTACTTC. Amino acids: CASSQSAETQYF.

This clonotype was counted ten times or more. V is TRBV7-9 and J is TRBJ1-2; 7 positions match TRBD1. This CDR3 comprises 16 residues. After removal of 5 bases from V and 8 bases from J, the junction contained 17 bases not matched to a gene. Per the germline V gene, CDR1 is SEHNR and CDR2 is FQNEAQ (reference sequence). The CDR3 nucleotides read TGTGCCAGCAGCACCCACACGAGGACAGGCTCCAGAGGCTACACCTTC. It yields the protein CASSTHTRTGSRGYTF.

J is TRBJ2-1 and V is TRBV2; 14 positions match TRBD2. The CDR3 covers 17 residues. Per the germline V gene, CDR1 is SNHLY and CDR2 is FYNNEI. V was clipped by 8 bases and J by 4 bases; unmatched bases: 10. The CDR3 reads CASAGLAGGRGYNEQFF. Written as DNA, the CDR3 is TGTGCCAGCGCAGGACTAGCGGGAGGACGGGGATACAATGAGCAGTTCTTC.

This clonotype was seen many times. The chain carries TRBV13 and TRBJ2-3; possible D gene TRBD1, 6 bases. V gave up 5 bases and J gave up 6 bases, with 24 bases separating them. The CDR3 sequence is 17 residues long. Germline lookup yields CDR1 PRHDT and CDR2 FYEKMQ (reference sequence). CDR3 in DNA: TGTGCCAGCAGCCCCTCCCTCCGCCAGGGGATAAGGGATACGCAGTATTTT. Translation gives CASSPSLRQGIRDTQYF.

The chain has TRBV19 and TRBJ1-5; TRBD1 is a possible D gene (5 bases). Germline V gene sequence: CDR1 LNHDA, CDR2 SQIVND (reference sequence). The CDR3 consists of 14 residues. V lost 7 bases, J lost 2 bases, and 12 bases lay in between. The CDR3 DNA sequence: TGTGCCAGTAAACGGCAGGGAGGCAATCAGCCCCAGCATTTT. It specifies CASKRQGGNQPQHF.

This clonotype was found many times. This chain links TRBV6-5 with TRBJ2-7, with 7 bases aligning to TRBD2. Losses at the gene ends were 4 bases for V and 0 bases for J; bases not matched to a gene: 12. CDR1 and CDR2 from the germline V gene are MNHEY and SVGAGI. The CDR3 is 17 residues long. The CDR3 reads CASSLLPLSSGSYEQYF. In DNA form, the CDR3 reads TGTGCCAGCAGTTTACTACCTCTATCTAGCGGCTCCTACGAGCAGTACTTC.

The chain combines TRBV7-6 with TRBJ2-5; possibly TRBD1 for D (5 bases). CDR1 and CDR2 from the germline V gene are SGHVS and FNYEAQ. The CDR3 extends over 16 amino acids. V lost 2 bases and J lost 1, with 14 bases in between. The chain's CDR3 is CASSLPKDMRQETQYF. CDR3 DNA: TGTGCCAGCAGCTTACCGAAGGACATGCGCCAAGAGACCCAGTACTTC. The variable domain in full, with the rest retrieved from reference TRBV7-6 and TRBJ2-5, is GAGVSQSPRYKVTKRGQDVALRCDPISGHVSLYWYRQALGQGPEFLTYFNYEAQQDKSGLPNDRFSAERPEGSISTLTIQRTEQRDSAMYRCASSLPKDMRQETQYFGPGTRLLVL.

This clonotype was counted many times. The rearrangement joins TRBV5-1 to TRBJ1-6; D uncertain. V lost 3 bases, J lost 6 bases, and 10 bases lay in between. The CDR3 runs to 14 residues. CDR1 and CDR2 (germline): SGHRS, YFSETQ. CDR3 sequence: CASSSGGSNSPLHF. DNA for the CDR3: TGCGCCAGCAGCTCTGGTGGGAGTAATTCACCCCTCCACTTT.

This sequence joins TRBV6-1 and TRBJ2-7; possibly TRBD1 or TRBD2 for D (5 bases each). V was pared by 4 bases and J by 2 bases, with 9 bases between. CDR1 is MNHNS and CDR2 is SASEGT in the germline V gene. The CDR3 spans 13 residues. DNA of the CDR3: TGTGCCAGCAGTGGGGGACCAGCCTACGAGCAGTACTTC. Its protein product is CASSGGPAYEQYF.

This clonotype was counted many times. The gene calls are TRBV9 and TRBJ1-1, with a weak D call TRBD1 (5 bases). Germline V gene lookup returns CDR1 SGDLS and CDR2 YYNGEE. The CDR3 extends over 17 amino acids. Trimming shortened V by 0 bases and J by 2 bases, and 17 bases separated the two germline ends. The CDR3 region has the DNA TGTGCCAGCAGCGTAGAAGCGACAGAGAGAACCAACACTGAAGCTTTCTTT. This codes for CASSVEATERTNTEAFF.

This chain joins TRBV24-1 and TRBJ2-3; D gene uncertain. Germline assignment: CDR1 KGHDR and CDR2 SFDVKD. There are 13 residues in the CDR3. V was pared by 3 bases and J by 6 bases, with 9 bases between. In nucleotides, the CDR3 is TGTGCCACCAGTGATAATTTGGCTGATACGCAGTATTTT. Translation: CATSDNLADTQYF.

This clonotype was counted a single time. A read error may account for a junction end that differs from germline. CDR3 in DNA: TGCAGTGTTAGATTACAGGGAACTAATGAAAAACTGCTTTTT. Translating it yields CSVRLQGTNEKLLF. The chain is built from TRBV20-1 and TRBJ1-4, with D perhaps matching TRBD1 (6 bases). The CDR3 contains 14 residues. Germline V gene lookup returns CDR1 DFQATT and CDR2 SNEGSKA (reference sequence).

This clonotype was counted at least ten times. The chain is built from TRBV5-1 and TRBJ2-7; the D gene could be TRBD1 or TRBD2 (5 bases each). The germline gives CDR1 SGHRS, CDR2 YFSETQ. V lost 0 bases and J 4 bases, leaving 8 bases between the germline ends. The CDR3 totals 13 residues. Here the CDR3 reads CASSLGREYEQYF. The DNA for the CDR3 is TGCGCCAGCAGCTTGGGCAGGGAGTACGAGCAGTACTTC.